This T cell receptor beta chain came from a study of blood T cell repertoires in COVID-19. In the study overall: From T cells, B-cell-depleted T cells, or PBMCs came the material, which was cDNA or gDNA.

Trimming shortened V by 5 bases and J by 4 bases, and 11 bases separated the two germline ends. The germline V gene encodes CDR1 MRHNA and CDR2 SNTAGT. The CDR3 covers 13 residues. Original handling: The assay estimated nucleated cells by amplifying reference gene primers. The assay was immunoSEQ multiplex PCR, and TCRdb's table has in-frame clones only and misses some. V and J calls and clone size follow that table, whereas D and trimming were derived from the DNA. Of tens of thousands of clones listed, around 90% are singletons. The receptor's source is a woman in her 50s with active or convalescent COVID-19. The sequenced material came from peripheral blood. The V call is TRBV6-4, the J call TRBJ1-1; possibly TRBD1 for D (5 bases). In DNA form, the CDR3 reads TGTGCCAGCAGTTTACAGGAGGGCACTGAAGCTTTCTTT. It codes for CASSLQEGTEAFF.